These T cell receptor beta chains were read from a single sample in a study of cytomegalovirus exposure and HLA in healthy donors. Assay used: immunoSEQ multiplex PCR; TCRdb lists only in-frame clones, some missing. This sample has about 110,000 clones; roughly 80% occur once, and the top ten carry more than 2%. Sequenced sample: PBMCs. The source is a man aged 40-50 years in good health and CMV-seronegative. Each CDR3 is given with its conserved first and last residue. The D gene is left open where the match is weak. Some rows have no size entry. The others give once, few or many, or a class for an expanded clone.

clone_size | j_call | v_call | d_call | cdr3_aa | cdr3_nt
. | TRBJ2-7 | TRBV19 | . | CASSMLGNPYEQYF | TGTGCCAGTAGTATGTTGGGCAACCCCTACGAGCAGTACTTC
. | TRBJ2-3 | TRBV5-1 | . | CASSLERHTDTQYF | TGCGCCAGCAGCTTGGAGCGGCACACAGATACGCAGTATTTT
. | TRBJ2-4 | TRBV7-9 | . | CASSPTGPGSIQYF | TGTGCCAGCAGCCCAACGGGTCCCGGGAGCATTCAGTACTTC
. | TRBJ1-5 | TRBV28 | . | CASSLTGTGLEPQHF | TGTGCCAGCAGTCTTACCGGTACAGGGTTGGAGCCCCAGCATTTT
. | TRBJ2-7 | TRBV7-2 | TRBD2 | CASSFTSGGGYEQYF | TGTGCCAGCAGCTTTACTAGCGGGGGGGGATACGAGCAGTACTTC
. | TRBJ2-3 | TRBV5-1 | TRBD2 | CASSTGLAGPYTDTQYF | TGCGCCAGCAGCACCGGACTAGCGGGTCCATACACAGATACGCAGTATTTT
once | TRBJ2-4 | TRBV2 | TRBD1 | CASKRTGLNIQYF | TGTGCCAGCAAAAGGACAGGGCTAAACATTCAGTACTTC
. | TRBJ1-1 | TRBV5-4 | TRBD1 | CASSSADRVGTEAFF | TGTGCCAGCAGCAGCGCTGACAGGGTGGGCACTGAAGCTTTCTTT
. | TRBJ1-4 | TRBV7-6 | . | CASSPEQGLGKLFF | TGTGCCAGCAGCCCTGAACAGGGTTTGGGGAAACTGTTTTTT
. | TRBJ1-3 | TRBV6-1 | TRBD1 | CASSEWDRWDTIYF | TGTGCCAGCAGTGAATGGGACAGATGGGACACCATATATTTT
. | TRBJ2-1 | TRBV9 | TRBD2 | CASSARGSGGSNEQFF | TGTGCCAGCAGCGCCCGAGGTAGCGGGGGGTCAAATGAGCAGTTCTTC
. | TRBJ2-3 | TRBV5-1 | . | CASSWGGQGGPDTQYF | TGCGCCAGCAGCTGGGGAGGCCAGGGGGGCCCAGATACGCAGTATTTT
. | TRBJ2-5 | TRBV6-5 | TRBD1 | CASSWTGLAETQYF | TGTGCCAGCAGTTGGACAGGTTTAGCAGAGACCCAGTACTTC
. | TRBJ2-1 | TRBV10-1 | . | CASSESSGASEQFF | TGCGCCAGCAGTGAGAGCTCAGGGGCCAGTGAGCAGTTCTTC
. | TRBJ2-5 | TRBV6-1 | TRBD1 | CASRGQAGIETQYF | TGTGCCAGCAGGGGACAGGCGGGGATAGAGACCCAGTACTTC
. | TRBJ2-2 | TRBV15 | . | CATSRVGVTGELFF | TGTGCCACCAGCAGAGTGGGAGTTACCGGGGAGCTGTTTTTT
. | TRBJ1-6 | TRBV7-9 | . | CASSPGQTNSPLHF | TGTGCCAGCAGCCCCGGACAGACGAATTCACCCCTCCACTTT
. | TRBJ2-3 | TRBV5-1 | . | CASSLALAQSTDTQYF | TGCGCCAGCAGCTTGGCGCTAGCGCAAAGCACAGATACGCAGTATTTT
. | TRBJ1-4 | TRBV30 | TRBD1 | CARRRTGVPNEKLFF | TGTGCCAGACGACGTACAGGGGTTCCTAATGAAAAACTGTTTTTT
. | TRBJ1-1 | TRBV18 | . | CASSSHRENTEAFF | TGTGCCAGCTCATCCCACAGGGAAAACACTGAAGCTTTCTTT
few | TRBJ1-1 | TRBV5-1 | TRBD1 | CASSLDRGMNTEAFF | TGCGCCAGCAGCCTGGACAGGGGTATGAACACTGAAGCTTTCTTT
. | TRBJ2-7 | TRBV10-3 | TRBD1 | CAISEPGTGVPYEQYF | TGTGCCATCAGTGAGCCCGGGACAGGGGTCCCCTACGAGCAGTACTTC
once | TRBJ2-3 | TRBV7-9 | . | CSSSLPPSTDTQYF | TGTTCCAGCAGCTTACCCCCTAGCACAGATACGCAGTATTTT
. | TRBJ1-2 | TRBV13 | TRBD1 | CASSWGQGDGYTF | TGTGCCAGCAGCTGGGGACAGGGCGATGGCTACACCTTC
. | TRBJ1-4 | TRBV2 | TRBD1 | CASSERSGGAEKLFF | TGTGCCAGCAGTGAAAGATCAGGGGGCGCCGAAAAACTGTTTTTT
. | TRBJ2-7 | TRBV6-6 | . | CASTAEEEQYF | TGTGCCAGCACCGCAGAGGAAGAGCAGTACTTC
. | TRBJ2-7 | TRBV5-1 | . | CASSTENREENAQYF | TGCGCCAGCAGCACGGAAAACAGGGAAGAGAACGCGCAGTACTTC
. | TRBJ2-1 | TRBV5-1 | TRBD1 | CASSHGQGWDEQFF | TGCGCCAGCAGCCACGGACAGGGTTGGGATGAGCAGTTCTTC
few | TRBJ1-2 | TRBV5-6 | TRBD1 | CASMRPGGTYGYTF | TGTGCCAGCATGCGGCCAGGGGGGACCTATGGCTACACCTTC
. | TRBJ1-2 | TRBV2 | TRBD1 | CASNRGRFDGYTF | TGTGCCAGTAACAGGGGGCGGTTTGATGGCTACACCTTC
. | TRBJ2-2 | TRBV7-9 | TRBD2 | CASSLGSGTSGANTGELFF | TGTGCCAGCAGCTTAGGGAGCGGGACTAGCGGGGCGAACACCGGGGAGCTGTTTTTT
. | TRBJ2-5 | TRBV5-1 | TRBD2 | CASRLTSGSQETQYF | TGCGCCAGCAGATTGACTAGCGGGAGCCAAGAGACCCAGTACTTC
. | TRBJ1-1 | TRBV13 | TRBD1 | CASSFRRGLDTEAFF | TGTGCCAGCAGCTTTCGAAGGGGGCTGGACACTGAAGCTTTCTTT
few | TRBJ1-3 | TRBV5-5 | . | CASSSGASGNTIYF | TGTGCCAGCAGCTCAGGGGCCTCTGGAAACACCATATATTTT
. | TRBJ1-1 | TRBV2 | . | CASSPIPGNTEAFF | TGTGCCAGCAGTCCGATTCCAGGGAACACTGAAGCTTTCTTT
few | TRBJ2-5 | TRBV7-2 | . | CASSLGRVPETQYF | TGTGCCAGCAGCTTAGGGCGGGTCCCGGAGACCCAGTACTTC
few | TRBJ1-1 | TRBV5-4 | . | CASSQGNLRGNTEAFF | TGTGCCAGCAGCCAGGGGAATTTAAGGGGGAACACTGAAGCTTTCTTT
. | TRBJ1-5 | TRBV27 | . | CASNQGSNQPQHF | TGTGCCAGCAATCAGGGAAGCAATCAGCCCCAGCATTTT
. | TRBJ1-6 | TRBV4-1 | . | CASSQPREGHNSPLHF | TGCGCCAGCAGCCAACCGAGGGAAGGCCATAATTCACCCCTCCACTTT
. | TRBJ2-4 | TRBV19 | TRBD2 | CASSTLAGAKNIQYF | TGTGCCAGTAGTACCCTAGCGGGAGCCAAAAACATTCAGTACTTC
once | TRBJ1-1 | TRBV7-3 | TRBD1 | CASSLRQGNTEAFF | TGTGCCAGCAGCCTACGACAGGGGAACACTGAAGCTTTCTTT
. | TRBJ1-2 | TRBV19 | . | CASSIGQAVGYGYTF | TGTGCCAGTAGTATAGGACAGGCCGTTGGATATGGCTACACCTTC
. | TRBJ1-1 | TRBV6-5 | . | CASSQGAAMNTEAFF | TGTGCCAGCAGTCAAGGGGCGGCCATGAACACTGAAGCTTTCTTT
. | TRBJ1-5 | TRBV19 | TRBD1 | CASSMVQGAGNQPQHF | TGTGCCAGTAGTATGGTTCAGGGGGCCGGCAATCAGCCCCAGCATTTT
few | TRBJ2-7 | TRBV5-4 | TRBD1 | CASSRQGHYEQYF | TGTGCCAGCAGCAGACAGGGACACTACGAGCAGTACTTC
once | TRBJ2-5 | TRBV5-1 | . | CASSLGRGPGETQYF | TGCGCCAGCAGCCTGGGGCGGGGTCCCGGCGAGACCCAGTACTTC
. | TRBJ2-4 | TRBV4-2 | . | CASSPGSRGLQNIQYF | TGTGCCAGCAGCCCGGGTTCGAGGGGACTCCAAAACATTCAGTACTTC
. | TRBJ2-1 | TRBV6-6 | TRBD2 | CASSYLLAGAGGEQFF | TGTGCCAGCAGTTACTTACTAGCGGGGGCGGGTGGTGAGCAGTTCTTC
few | TRBJ2-3 | TRBV7-2 | TRBD2 | CASSAAGGRDTQYF | TGTGCCAGCAGCGCCGCGGGGGGGCGAGATACGCAGTATTTT
. | TRBJ1-6 | TRBV4-1 | . | CASSQARSSYNSPLHF | TGCGCCAGCAGCCAAGCGAGGAGCTCCTATAATTCACCCCTCCACTTT
. | TRBJ2-5 | TRBV7-6 | . | CASSDPGYQETQYF | TGTGCCAGCAGCGATCCAGGGTACCAAGAGACCCAGTACTTC
few | TRBJ2-2 | TRBV27 | . | CASTSRLGQVATGELFF | TGTGCCAGCACCTCAAGGCTGGGGCAGGTAGCCACCGGGGAGCTGTTTTTT
. | TRBJ1-1 | TRBV6-1 | TRBD1 | CASSATRQGSEAFF | TGTGCCAGCAGTGCAACGAGACAGGGATCAGAGGCTTTCTTT
few | TRBJ2-7 | TRBV5-1 | . | CASSLGQLSSYEQYF | TGCGCCAGCAGCTTGGGACAGCTGAGCTCCTACGAGCAGTACTTC
medium-sized | TRBJ1-1 | TRBV19 | TRBD1 | CASKRTGTEAFF | TGTGCCAGTAAAAGGACAGGGACTGAAGCTTTCTTT